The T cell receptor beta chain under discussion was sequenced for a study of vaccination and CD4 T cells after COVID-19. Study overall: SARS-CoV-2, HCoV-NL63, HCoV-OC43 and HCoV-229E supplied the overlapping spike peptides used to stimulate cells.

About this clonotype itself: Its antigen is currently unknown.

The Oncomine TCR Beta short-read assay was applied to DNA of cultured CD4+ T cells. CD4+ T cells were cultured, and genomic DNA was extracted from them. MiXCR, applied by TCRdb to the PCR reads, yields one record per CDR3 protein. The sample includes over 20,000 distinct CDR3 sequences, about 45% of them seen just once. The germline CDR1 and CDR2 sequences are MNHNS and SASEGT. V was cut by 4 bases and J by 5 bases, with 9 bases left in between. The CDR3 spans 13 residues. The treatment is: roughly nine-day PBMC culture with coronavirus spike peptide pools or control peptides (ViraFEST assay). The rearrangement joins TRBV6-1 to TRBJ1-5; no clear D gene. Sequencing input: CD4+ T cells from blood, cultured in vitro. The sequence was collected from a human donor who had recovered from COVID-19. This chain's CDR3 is CASSAGPDQPQHF. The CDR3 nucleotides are TGTGCCAGCAGTGCCGGGCCCGATCAGCCCCAGCATTTT.